This T cell receptor (beta chain) appears in the sequencing data of a study of blood T cell repertoires in COVID-19. Across the study: Researchers got acute and convalescent COVID-19 samples from the United States, Italy and Spain. The analysed material was cDNA or gDNA that came from T cells, B-cell-depleted T cells, or PBMCs.

Assay: immunoSEQ multiplex PCR; the TCRdb copy retains only in-frame clones and omits some. The sample consists of roughly 170,000 clones, approximately 80% of them appearing once. Clinical history as reported by participants underpinned cohort assignment. Cohort 3 donors counted as recovered after two negative PCRs, clearance, or resolved symptoms. The clonotype originates from a woman aged 50 to 65 who had recovered from COVID-19. The sample consisted of PBMCs or T cells enriched from blood (not recorded which).

The CDR3 bases are TGTGCCAGCTCACCAGATAGCGGGCAAACCGGGGAGCTGTTTTTT. It yields the protein CASSPDSGQTGELFF. The chain uses TRBV18 and TRBJ2-2, with TRBD2 identical over 7 bases. The CDR3 has 15 amino acids. Germline-derived CDR1 and CDR2 are KGHSH and LQKENI. V gave up 2 bases and J gave up 5 bases; unmatched junction bases: 5.